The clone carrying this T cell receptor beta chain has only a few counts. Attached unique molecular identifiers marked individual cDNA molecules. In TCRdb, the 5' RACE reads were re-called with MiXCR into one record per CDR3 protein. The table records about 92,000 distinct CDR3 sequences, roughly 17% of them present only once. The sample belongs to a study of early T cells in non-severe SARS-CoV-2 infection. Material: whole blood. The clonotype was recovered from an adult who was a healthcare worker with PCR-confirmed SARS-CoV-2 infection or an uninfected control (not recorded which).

The CDR3 bases are TGTGCCAGCAGCTCGGACACCCCGAACACCGGGGAGCTGTTTTTT. The encoded protein is CASSSDTPNTGELFF. The chain employs TRBV5-5 and TRBJ2-2, with D tentatively TRBD1 (5 bases). The CDR3 has 15 residues. The V end was cut by 3 bases, the J end by 0 bases, with 9 bases between. From germline, CDR1 is SGHKS and CDR2 YYEKEE (reference sequence).